This T cell receptor beta chain stems from a study of T-cell memory formation after mild COVID-19. The sample holds a few counts of this clonotype. Its antigen is currently unknown. General observations from the study: Whereas later expanders leaned CD4+, clones contracting day 15 to 85 showed a balanced CD4/CD8 makeup. Contracting CD4+ clones were located mainly in CM and EM, and CD8+ clones in EMRA.

Germline assignment: CDR1 MNHEY and CDR2 SVGAGI. V gave up 7 bases and J gave up 6 bases, with 20 bases separating them. The CDR3 is 15 amino acids. TCRdb ran MiXCR on the 5' RACE reads and lists one entry per CDR3 protein. The sample has 150,000 or so distinct CDR3 sequences; approximately 10% are singletons. The source is a man aged 18 to 29 who had mild COVID-19 (a few samples of this study predate the infection). Cell type and time point are not known. The sequenced sample was PBMCs or a T cell subset sorted from them (not recorded which). V usage is TRBV6-5 and J usage is TRBJ2-3, with TRBD2 as a possible D gene (7 bases). CDR3 bases: TGTGCCAGCACCCAGAGGGGGAGGGCTTCTGATACGCAGTATTTT. It codes for CASTQRGRASDTQYF.